This entry features one T cell receptor beta chain sequence. Germline V gene lookup returns CDR1 MRHNA and CDR2 SNTAGT. This CDR3 region has 15 residues. V was clipped by 3 bases and J by 4 bases; unmatched bases: 4. This entry belongs to a study of blood T cell repertoires in COVID-19. Study overall: COVID-19 samples collected from the United States, Italy and Spain covered acute and convalescent phases.

Only in-frame clones appear in the TCRdb table, and some are missing; sequencing was by immunoSEQ multiplex PCR. This table has some 96,000 clones, approximately 87% appearing once. This chain joins TRBV6-4 and TRBJ2-1; 9 bases are a match to TRBD1. Source material: peripheral blood. The origin of this receptor is a human donor in a cohort sampled during active COVID-19. Here the CDR3 DNA reads TGTGCCAGCAGTGATGCAGGACAGGGGTACAATGAGCAGTTCTTC. This codes for CASSDAGQGYNEQFF.